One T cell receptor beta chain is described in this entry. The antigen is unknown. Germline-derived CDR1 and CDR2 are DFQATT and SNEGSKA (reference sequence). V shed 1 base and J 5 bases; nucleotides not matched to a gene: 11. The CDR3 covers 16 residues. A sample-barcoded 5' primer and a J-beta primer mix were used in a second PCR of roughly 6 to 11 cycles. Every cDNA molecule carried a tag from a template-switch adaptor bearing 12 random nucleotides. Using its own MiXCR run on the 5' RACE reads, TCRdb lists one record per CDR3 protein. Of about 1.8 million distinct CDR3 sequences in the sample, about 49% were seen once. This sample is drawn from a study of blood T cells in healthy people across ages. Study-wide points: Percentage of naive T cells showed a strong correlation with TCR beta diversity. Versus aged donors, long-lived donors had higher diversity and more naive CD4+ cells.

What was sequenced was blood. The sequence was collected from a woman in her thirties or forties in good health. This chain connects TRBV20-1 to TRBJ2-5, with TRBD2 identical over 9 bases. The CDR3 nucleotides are TGCAGTGCTAGAGGATGGCGGGGGGGCCGGGAGGAGACCCAGTACTTC. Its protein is CSARGWRGGREETQYF.